The 21 T cell receptor beta chains below were found in one sample sequenced in a study of shared clonotypes between healthy human individuals. Measured with immunoSEQ multiplex PCR; TCRdb has only the in-frame clones, and not every one. The sample carries about 2.2 million clones, roughly 93% recorded once. It was CD45RO-negative cells, positively selected for CCR7, that made up naive CD8 cells, with terminally differentiated effector memory CD45RA+ cells excluded. The sequencing input was naive CD8+ T cells from PBMCs. The receptors were sampled from a man younger than 35 in good health. Some clones in this sample may be carry-over from other donors' samples.

The chain combines TRBV28 with TRBJ2-1, with 7 bases lining up with TRBD2. With 3 bases clipped from V and 10 bases from J, the junction kept 9 bases outside the gene matches. Germline V gene data show CDR1 as MDHEN and CDR2 as SYDVKM. The CDR3 loop spans 14 amino acids. The DNA of the CDR3 is TGTGCCAGCAGTTTTGTGGCGGGAGTTCGAGAGCAGTTCTTC. Encoded protein: CASSFVAGVREQFF.

This clone was seen only once. The J gene is TRBJ2-1, the V gene TRBV7-9; D might be TRBD2 (5 bases). This CDR3 is built from 11 residues. CDR1 is SEHNR, CDR2 FQNEAQ, per germline (reference sequence). Trimming shortened V by 10 bases and J by 9 bases, and 13 bases separated the two germline ends. The CDR3 reads CAITVAGEQFF. For the CDR3, the DNA is TGTGCCATTACCGTTGCGGGTGAGCAGTTCTTC.

The rearrangement links TRBV7-9 to TRBJ2-2; D is unresolved. The V and J ends lost 1 base and 11 bases respectively, with 8 bases between them. Germline CDR1 is SEHNR and CDR2 is FQNEAQ (reference sequence). The CDR3 is 12 amino acids. The CDR3 protein is CASSLDGLELFF. CDR3 DNA: TGTGCCAGCAGCTTAGACGGTCTTGAGCTGTTTTTT.

This clone was seen just once. In the same sample, other DNA sequences code for this CDR3. V usage is TRBV11-2 and J usage is TRBJ2-7; the D gene is possibly TRBD1 (5 bases). V lost 1 base and J lost 0, with 7 bases in between. CDR1 SGHAT and CDR2 FQNNGV come from the germline V gene. The CDR3 is made up of 14 amino acids. The CDR3 coding sequence is TGTGCCAGCAGCTTAGGGGGCGACTCCTACGAGCAGTACTTC. Its protein is CASSLGGDSYEQYF. The full variable domain, in which reference TRBV11-2 and TRBJ2-7 provide the parts outside the CDR3, is EAGVAQSPRYKIIEKRQSVAFWCNPISGHATLYWYQQILGQGPKLLIQFQNNGVVDDSQLPKDRFSAERLKGVDSTLKIQPAKLEDSAVYLCASSLGGDSYEQYFGPGTRLTVT.

The V call is TRBV9, the J call TRBJ2-1, with 7 bases fitting TRBD2. The germline CDR1 and CDR2 sequences are SGDLS and YYNGEE. The CDR3 extends over 17 amino acids. V lost 3 bases to trimming and J lost 5 bases; unmatched junction nucleotides: 14. The chain's CDR3 is CASSAPSGGSGNNEQFF. The DNA of the CDR3 is TGTGCCAGCAGCGCACCCTCCGGCGGGAGTGGGAACAATGAGCAGTTCTTC.

The rearrangement joins TRBV27 to TRBJ2-7; TRBD1 or TRBD2 may be the D gene (5 bases each). The CDR3 spans 18 residues. The germline CDR1 and CDR2 sequences are MNHEY and SMNVEV (reference sequence). V gave up 5 bases and J gave up 1 base, with 24 bases separating them. The CDR3 is CASSPYAPGTVRSYEQYF. In DNA form, the CDR3 reads TGTGCCAGCAGTCCATATGCCCCTGGGACCGTCCGATCCTACGAGCAGTACTTC.

On this clone: The junction does not match germline at one end; this may be a read error. The gene calls are TRBV19 and TRBJ2-7, with D possibly TRBD1 on 6 matching bases. CDR1 is LNHDA, CDR2 SQIVND, per germline (reference sequence). CDR3 length: 14 amino acids. This CDR3 reads CASSIRDTFYGQYF. CDR3 coding DNA: TGTGCCAGTAGTATTCGGGACACTTTCTACGGGCAGTACTTC. Drawing the rest from reference TRBV19 and TRBJ2-7, the complete variable domain is DGGITQSPKYLFRKEGQNVTLSCEQNLNHDAMYWYRQDPGQGLRLIYYSQIVNDFQKGDIAEGYSVSREKKESFPLTVTSAQKNPTAFYLCASSIRDTFYGQYFGPGTRLTVT.

This clone was recorded once. V and J are TRBV11-2 and TRBJ2-6, with TRBD1 matching over 8 bases. The germline V gene encodes CDR1 SGHAT and CDR2 FQNNGV. The CDR3 has 16 amino acids. V shed 4 bases and J 2 bases; nucleotides not matched to a gene: 4. CDR3 loop: CASSSRGLTGANVLTF. CDR3 nucleotide sequence: TGTGCCAGCAGCTCCAGGGGGCTTACTGGGGCCAACGTCCTGACTTTC. The entire variable domain, with the rest obtained from reference TRBV11-2 and TRBJ2-6, is as follows: EAGVAQSPRYKIIEKRQSVAFWCNPISGHATLYWYQQILGQGPKLLIQFQNNGVVDDSQLPKDRFSAERLKGVDSTLKIQPAKLEDSAVYLCASSSRGLTGANVLTFGAGSRLTVL.

This rearrangement joins TRBV27 to TRBJ1-1; D is uncertain. The ends were cut back, 6 bases at V and 1 base at J, with 15 bases in the middle. Germline CDR1 and CDR2: MNHEY and SMNVEV (reference sequence). This CDR3 is built from 15 residues. CDR3 bases: TGTGCCAGCAGGACCCTTAGGGTTACGAACACTGAAGCTTTCTTT. This encodes CASRTLRVTNTEAFF.

The chain uses TRBV5-4 and TRBJ2-1, with D perhaps TRBD1 (6 bases). The CDR3 is 13 residues long. From germline, CDR1 is SGHNT and CDR2 YYREEE (reference sequence). V was clipped by 3 bases and J by 4 bases, with 8 bases between them. DNA for the CDR3: TGTGCCAGCAGCTGGACAGCTTACAATGAGCAGTTCTTC. Protein: CASSWTAYNEQFF. The full variable domain, with the rest looked up from reference TRBV5-4 and TRBJ2-1, is ETGVTQSPTHLIKTRGQQVTLRCSSQSGHNTVSWYQQALGQGPQFIFQYYREEENGRGNFPPRFSGLQFPNYSSELNVNALELDDSALYLCASSWTAYNEQFFGPGTRLTVL.

In DNA, the CDR3 is TGTGCCAGCAGTTATTCGCTAGCGGGAGACGAGCAGTACTTC. Translated: CASSYSLAGDEQYF. The chain joins TRBV6-6 to TRBJ2-7, with 10 bases that match TRBD2. CDR3 size: 14 residues. V dropped 3 bases and J dropped 5; count of bases not matched to a gene: 4. CDR1 and CDR2 (germline): MNHNY, SVGAGI (reference sequence).

The chain employs TRBV28 and TRBJ2-3, with D perhaps TRBD1 (6 bases). CDR3 length equals 14 residues. V was clipped by 6 bases and J by 4 bases, with 14 bases between them. The germline V gene encodes CDR1 MDHEN and CDR2 SYDVKM. The chain's CDR3 is CASRTGQFPDTQYF. In DNA, the CDR3 is TGTGCCAGCAGAACAGGACAGTTCCCAGATACGCAGTATTTT.

This clone came up once. The gene calls are TRBV10-3 and TRBJ1-2; no clear D gene. The CDR3 runs to 15 residues. Trimming shortened V by 2 bases and J by 3 bases, and 13 bases separated the two germline ends. Germline assignment: CDR1 ENHRY and CDR2 SYGVKD. The CDR3 is CAISESSSGDYGYTF. Written as DNA, the CDR3 is TGTGCCATCAGTGAGAGCAGCTCCGGGGACTATGGCTACACCTTC.

This chain joins TRBV5-1 and TRBJ2-7; D is ambiguous. The CDR3 spans 14 residues. V was shortened by 0 bases and J by 0 bases, with 7 bases between the two germline ends. Germline CDR1 and CDR2: SGHRS and YFSETQ. The CDR3 DNA is TGCGCCAGCAGCTTGGGTGTCCCCTCCTACGAGCAGTACTTC. This gives the protein CASSLGVPSYEQYF. Full variable domain (missing parts from reference TRBV5-1 and TRBJ2-7): KAGVTQTPRYLIKTRGQQVTLSCSPISGHRSVSWYQQTPGQGLQFLFEYFSETQRNKGNFPGRFSGRQFSNSRSEMNVSTLELGDSALYLCASSLGVPSYEQYFGPGTRLTVT.

The gene calls are TRBV5-1 and TRBJ2-5, with D possibly matching TRBD1 (8 bases). The CDR3 sequence is 14 residues long. Trimming took off 2 bases at V and 3 bases at J, with 11 bases between the two ends. Germline V gene lookup returns CDR1 SGHRS and CDR2 YFSETQ. The CDR3 sequence: CASSFTGGEETQYF. In nucleotides, the CDR3 is TGCGCCAGCAGCTTCACAGGGGGGGAAGAGACCCAGTACTTC. Full variable domain (remainder filled in from reference TRBV5-1 and TRBJ2-5): KAGVTQTPRYLIKTRGQQVTLSCSPISGHRSVSWYQQTPGQGLQFLFEYFSETQRNKGNFPGRFSGRQFSNSRSEMNVSTLELGDSALYLCASSFTGGEETQYFGPGTRLLVL.

J is TRBJ2-3 and V is TRBV6-6; D may be TRBD1 (6 bases). Germline CDR1 is MNHNY and CDR2 is SVGAGI (reference sequence). The V and J ends lost 5 bases and 6 bases respectively, with 12 bases between them. This CDR3 has 13 residues. CDR3 loop: CASSRGTVDTQYF. CDR3 nucleotide sequence: TGTGCCAGCAGTAGGGGGACGGTGGATACGCAGTATTTT.

This chain uses TRBV7-3 with TRBJ2-3; unclear D gene. The CDR3 loop spans 13 amino acids. Trimming cost V 5 bases and J 3 bases, with 9 bases left between them. CDR1 is SGHTA, CDR2 FQGTGA, per germline. CDR3 loop: CASSPSITDTQYF. CDR3 in DNA: TGTGCCAGCAGCCCCTCAATTACAGATACGCAGTATTTT.

The chain uses TRBV6-1 and TRBJ1-5; perhaps TRBD1 as D (6 bases). Germline V gives CDR1 MNHNS, CDR2 SASEGT. The ends were cut back, 0 bases at V and 0 bases at J, with 12 bases in the middle. The CDR3 spans 17 residues. CDR3 sequence: CASSEAIGGYSNQPQHF. In DNA form, the CDR3 reads TGTGCCAGCAGTGAAGCCATCGGGGGCTATAGCAATCAGCCCCAGCATTTT.

This chain joins TRBV14 and TRBJ1-1; 10 bases align to TRBD1. Germline loops: CDR1 SGHDN, CDR2 FVKESK. This CDR3 comprises 19 residues. Unmatched junction bases numbered 17, after V lost 4 bases and J lost 3 bases. CDR3 residues: CASSPAVPGQGVWYTEAFF. CDR3 bases: TGTGCCAGCAGCCCGGCGGTCCCAGGACAGGGGGTATGGTACACTGAAGCTTTCTTT.

The chain recombines TRBV5-4 with TRBJ2-7; D may be TRBD1 (6 bases). Between the trimmed V and J ends, which lost 4 bases and 0 bases, there was a span of 23 bases. Per germline, CDR1 SGHNT and CDR2 YYREEE (reference sequence). The CDR3 covers 18 residues. CDR3 protein: CASSAPGTHFSSSYEQYF. CDR3 nucleotide sequence: TGTGCCAGCAGCGCCCCCGGGACACACTTTAGTAGCTCCTACGAGCAGTACTTC.

This rearrangement joins TRBV9 to TRBJ2-1; D not resolved. V was shortened by 0 bases and J by 9 bases, with 10 bases between the two germline ends. This CDR3 is built from 13 residues. The germline gives CDR1 SGDLS, CDR2 YYNGEE. The CDR3 region is CASSVVTPGEQFF. The CDR3 DNA reads TGTGCCAGCAGCGTAGTCACCCCTGGTGAGCAGTTCTTC.